The 24 T cell receptor beta chains reported below all come from one sample, sequenced in a study of early T cells in non-severe SARS-CoV-2 infection (dated by TCRdb to 2020 to 2022). Library construction relied on 5' RACE. Sequencing took place on a NextSeq 500. TCRdb redid the processing of the public reads, applying fastp at Q25 and MiXCR, and retained in-frame beta chains. Each CDR3 protein gets just one entry, which takes the most common genes and DNA from the rows behind it. The sample has roughly 30,000 distinct CDR3 sequences on record, approximately 4.3% of them singletons. 9% to 14% of the sample is taken by the ten largest. Sequencing was performed on whole blood. All receptors derive from an adult who was a healthcare worker with PCR-confirmed SARS-CoV-2 infection or an uninfected control (not recorded which).

By share of the sample, this clonotype is medium-sized (0.01 to 0.1%). The chain employs TRBV28 and TRBJ1-5, with D perhaps TRBD1 (5 bases). The CDR3 loop spans 16 amino acids. The germline V and J ends were trimmed by 7 bases and 1 base, with 17 bases remaining between them. Germline assignment: CDR1 MDHEN and CDR2 SYDVKM. CDR3 sequence (DNA): TGTGCCAGCATCAATCGGGGGGTTCTAAGCAATCAGCCCCAGCATTTT. Translation: CASINRGVLSNQPQHF.

This clonotype has ten or more counts. This chain joins TRBV5-1 and TRBJ2-5, with D tentatively TRBD2 (5 bases). CDR1 SGHRS and CDR2 YFSETQ come from the germline V gene. The CDR3 has 13 residues. Trimming took 5 bases from V and 2 from J, leaving 10 bases between them. CDR3 protein: CASSKEVQETQYF. As DNA, the CDR3 is TGCGCCAGCAGTAAGGAGGTTCAAGAGACCCAGTACTTC.

This clonotype is medium-sized by share. This chain uses TRBV28 with TRBJ1-6; 9 positions agree with TRBD1. Germline lookup yields CDR1 MDHEN and CDR2 SYDVKM. There are 14 residues in the CDR3. V lost 4 bases to trimming and J lost 5 bases; unmatched junction nucleotides: 0. The CDR3 nucleotides are TGTGCCAGCAGTTGGGACAGGGATAATTCACCCCTCCACTTT. This encodes CASSWDRDNSPLHF.

The sample holds a few counts of this clonotype. The chain carries TRBV5-1 and TRBJ2-2, with D possibly matching TRBD2 (5 bases). Germline V gene data show CDR1 as SGHRS and CDR2 as YFSETQ. Trimming stripped 3 bases from V and 7 bases from J, with 13 bases between. The CDR3 runs 14 residues. The CDR3 loop reads CASSWNRGGGELFF. CDR3 nucleotides: TGCGCCAGCAGCTGGAACAGAGGAGGCGGGGAGCTGTTTTTT.

This clonotype has ten or more counts. The chain recombines TRBV20-1 with TRBJ1-2; possible D gene TRBD1, 6 bases. The V gene lost 0 bases and the J gene lost 2 bases, with 13 bases spanning the gap. CDR3 length equals 15 residues. Germline assignment: CDR1 DFQATT and CDR2 SNEGSKA (reference sequence). CDR3 sequence: CSARDSAQGNYGYTF. The CDR3 DNA reads TGCAGTGCTAGAGATAGTGCGCAGGGGAACTATGGCTACACCTTC.

This clonotype was detected a few times. This sequence joins TRBV20-1 and TRBJ2-5; D not certain. V lost 3 bases and J lost 1, with 3 bases in between. CDR1 and CDR2 (germline): DFQATT, SNEGSKA (reference sequence). CDR3 size: 11 residues. The CDR3 here is CSARAQETQYF. The CDR3 coding sequence is TGCAGTGCTAGGGCCCAAGAGACCCAGTACTTC.

This chain joins TRBV6-6 and TRBJ2-3; D might be TRBD2 (5 bases). V was shortened by 6 bases and J by 0 bases, with 10 bases between the two germline ends. The CDR3 contains 14 residues. Germline CDR1 MNHNY, CDR2 SVGAGI (reference sequence). CDR3 sequence (DNA): TGTGCCAGCAGGTTGACGGGGAGCACAGATACGCAGTATTTT. This sequence encodes CASRLTGSTDTQYF.

This clonotype was seen ten or more times. In nucleotides, the CDR3 is TGTGCCAGCAGCTTGGGCGGGAGGGCCTCCGAGCAGTACTTC. This encodes CASSLGGRASEQYF. The J gene is TRBJ2-7, the V gene TRBV7-3; TRBD2 agrees at 9 bases. The CDR3 has 14 residues. From germline, CDR1 is SGHTA and CDR2 FQGTGA. V trimming: 3 bases; J trimming: 6 bases; junction bases outside the gene matches: 6.

This clonotype came up many times. V gene TRBV7-9 combines with J gene TRBJ2-5; 9 bases fit TRBD1. This CDR3 is 15 amino acids long. Germline values: CDR1 SEHNR, CDR2 FQNEAQ (reference sequence). With V trimmed by 0 bases and J by 6 bases, 5 bases remained unmatched. This CDR3 reads CASSLATGGSKTQYF. The CDR3 coding sequence is TGTGCCAGCAGCTTAGCCACAGGGGGCAGCAAGACCCAGTACTTC.

Relative to its sample, this clonotype is medium-sized (0.01 to 0.1%). This chain uses TRBV29-1 with TRBJ1-1; D is unresolved. Germline loops: CDR1 SQVTM, CDR2 ANQGSEA. This CDR3 region has 15 residues. V was trimmed by 4 bases and J by 1 base, leaving 16 bases between them. The CDR3 nucleotides are TGCAGCGTTGCCCCCTCGACGCCAGCGAACACTGAAGCTTTCTTT. It codes for CSVAPSTPANTEAFF.

This clonotype was recorded many times. The chain employs TRBV11-2 and TRBJ1-2; TRBD1 matches 8 bases. Germline lookup yields CDR1 SGHAT and CDR2 FQNNGV. V lost 4 bases to trimming and J lost 4 bases; unmatched junction nucleotides: 8. This CDR3 is built from 15 residues. The CDR3 DNA is TGTGCCAGCAGCTCAGAGACAGGGGTTAGCTATGGCTACACCTTC. As protein: CASSSETGVSYGYTF.

This clonotype is medium-sized by share. CDR3 DNA sequence: TGCAGTGCTAGGGCCCGCCGGGGTCAGGGCGAGCAGTACTTC. Protein: CSARARRGQGEQYF. The chain couples TRBV20-1 to TRBJ2-7; D tentatively reads TRBD1 or TRBD2 (5 bases each). CDR1 DFQATT and CDR2 SNEGSKA come from the germline V gene (reference sequence). The CDR3 sequence is 14 residues long. The V gene lost 3 bases and the J gene lost 6 bases, with 18 bases spanning the gap.

This clonotype was observed at least ten times. J is TRBJ1-2 and V is TRBV10-2, with TRBD1 identical over 9 bases. The CDR3 length is 14 residues. Germline assignment: CDR1 WSHSY and CDR2 SAAADI. V was clipped by 11 bases and J by 6 bases; unmatched bases: 13. The DNA for the CDR3 is TGCGCCCCCTCTCCAGGACAGGGGAAAGATGGCTACACCTTC. Translating gives CAPSPGQGKDGYTF.

This chain links TRBV12-3 or TRBV12-4 with TRBJ2-7; the match to TRBD2 covers 12 bases. With 4 bases clipped from V and 5 bases from J, the junction kept 9 bases outside the gene matches. The CDR3 has 16 amino acids. The CDR3 nucleotides are TGTGCCAGCAGTTCCCGACTAGCGGGAGAAGTTCACGAGCAGTACTTC. Protein sequence: CASSSRLAGEVHEQYF.

This clonotype qualifies as medium-sized. V usage is TRBV10-1 and J usage is TRBJ2-2; the D call may be TRBD1 or TRBD2 (6 bases each). The germline CDR1 and CDR2 sequences are WNHNN and SYGVQD (reference sequence). Between the trimmed V and J ends, which lost 8 bases and 4 bases, there was a span of 17 bases. The CDR3 is 15 amino acids. The CDR3 nucleotides read TGCGCCAGCTCCCCTTGGGGGGCTGGCACCGGGGAGCTGTTTTTT. It is translated as CASSPWGAGTGELFF.

This clonotype showed up just a few times. This chain's CDR3 is CASTLLLAGGLTPYEQYF. In DNA, the CDR3 is TGTGCCAGCACACTATTACTAGCGGGGGGGCTCACTCCGTACGAGCAGTACTTC. J is TRBJ2-7 and V is TRBV6-1, with 13 nucleotides matching TRBD2. The CDR3 extends over 18 amino acids. Germline trimming cut 7 bases from V and 4 bases from J; bases unmatched to any gene: 16. From germline, CDR1 is MNHNS and CDR2 SASEGT.

Ten or more counts support this clonotype. The chain combines TRBV4-2 with TRBJ2-4; 10 positions agree with TRBD2. The germline V gene has CDR1 LGHNA and CDR2 YNFKEQ. After removal of 2 bases from V and 2 bases from J, the junction contained 6 bases not matched to a gene. CDR3 length: 17 residues. CDR3 bases: TGTGCCAGCAGCCAACAAGCGGGGGGGGATTCCAAAAACATTCAGTACTTC. It is translated as CASSQQAGGDSKNIQYF.

This clonotype came up many times. The V gene is TRBV6-5, the J gene TRBJ2-5; D gene ambiguous. V was shortened by 8 bases and J by 6 bases, with 16 bases between the two germline ends. The CDR3 spans 13 residues. The germline V gene encodes CDR1 MNHEY and CDR2 SVGAGI. CDR3 protein: CASALSLMKTQYF. The CDR3, as DNA: TGTGCCAGCGCGCTCTCGCTTATGAAGACCCAGTACTTC.

This clonotype has just a few counts. The chain combines TRBV27 with TRBJ2-7; D possibly corresponds to TRBD1 (6 bases). The CDR3 spans 15 residues. Germline V gene data show CDR1 as MNHEY and CDR2 as SMNVEV (reference sequence). V lost 5 bases and J lost 3, with 17 bases in between. Here the CDR3 reads CASSPPGTGYYEQYF. As DNA, the CDR3 is TGTGCCAGCAGTCCGCCGGGAACAGGGTACTACGAGCAGTACTTC.

There are a few counts of this clonotype. The chain couples TRBV29-1 to TRBJ2-7, with D tentatively TRBD1 (7 bases). From germline, CDR1 is SQVTM and CDR2 ANQGSEA. The CDR3 covers 12 residues. Deletions cut 7 bases from V and 3 bases from J, with 13 bases between. The DNA of the CDR3 is TGCAGCGGCGGGACAGAGGTCTACGAGCAGTACTTC. It encodes CSGGTEVYEQYF.

This clonotype was seen ten or more times. The CDR3, as DNA: TGTGCCAGCAGTCCGACTGCCGGCTTCTACGAGCAGTACTTC. Protein product: CASSPTAGFYEQYF. The chain couples TRBV28 to TRBJ2-7; D remains ambiguous. Germline V CDR1 and CDR2: MDHEN, SYDVKM. V lost 5 bases and J lost 3, with 14 bases in between. CDR3 size: 14 residues.

The chain employs TRBV12-3 or TRBV12-4 and TRBJ2-2; D not certain. V was cut by 5 bases and J by 3 bases, with 10 bases left in between. The CDR3 sequence is 14 residues long. DNA of the CDR3: TGTGCCAGCAGTCCGGACGGTTACACCGGGGAGCTGTTTTTT. Amino acids: CASSPDGYTGELFF.

This clonotype was detected a few times. The chain employs TRBV6-5 and TRBJ2-7; a possible D gene is TRBD1 (6 bases). The CDR3 has 15 residues. Between the trimmed V and J ends, which lost 2 bases and 1 base, there was a span of 12 bases. The germline CDR1 and CDR2 sequences are MNHEY and SVGAGI. In DNA, the CDR3 is TGTGCCAGCAGTTACGTACAGGGCGCTTCCTACGAGCAGTACTTC. As protein: CASSYVQGASYEQYF.

There are many counts of this clonotype. V gene TRBV3-1 combines with J gene TRBJ2-7; tentatively, D is TRBD2 (5 bases). This CDR3 contains 16 residues. The V end lost 4 bases, the J end lost 1 base, and 17 bases lay between the germline ends. The V gene's germline CDR1 is LGHDT and CDR2 YNNKEL (reference sequence). The CDR3: CASSPLGESPSYEQYF. Here the CDR3 DNA reads TGTGCCAGCAGCCCCTTGGGAGAGTCCCCATCCTACGAGCAGTACTTC.